One sample yielded the 32 T cell receptor beta chains listed below, sequenced in a study of OX40 agonist ivuxolimab in advanced cancers. The assay was immunoSEQ multiplex PCR, and TCRdb's table has in-frame clones only and misses some. The sample lists tens of thousands of clones, about 90% seen once, with approximately 5.2% in the top ten. The source was CD4+ or CD8+ T cells sorted from blood, collected in a trial of the OX40 agonist ivuxolimab. The source of these receptors is an adult with an advanced solid tumor such as melanoma, head and neck, liver or kidney cancer.

This sequence joins TRBV6-6 and TRBJ1-2; 10 bases agree with TRBD1. Germline lookup yields CDR1 MNHNY and CDR2 SVGAGI (reference sequence). The CDR3 is made up of 15 amino acids. The trim removed 2 bases at V and 6 bases at J, leaving 6 bases unmatched. CDR3 DNA: TGTGCCAGCAGTTACCTCGTGACAGGGGGCGATGGCTACACCTTC. Protein sequence: CASSYLVTGGDGYTF.

The chain has TRBV4-1 and TRBJ2-5; TRBD2 matches 8 bases. CDR3 length: 18 amino acids. Germline CDR1 is MGHRA and CDR2 is YSYEKL. The V segment lost 4 bases and the J segment 6 bases; nucleotides outside the gene matches: 19. The CDR3 sequence is CASSLGHYGTGGSQTQYF. In nucleotides, the CDR3 is TGCGCCAGCAGCCTGGGGCACTACGGGACGGGAGGGAGTCAGACCCAGTACTTC.

The gene calls are TRBV5-8 and TRBJ1-5; TRBD1 matches at 8 bases. The CDR3 has 14 residues. Germline CDR1 is SGHTS and CDR2 is YDEGEE. V lost 9 bases to trimming and J lost 0 bases; unmatched junction nucleotides: 5. The CDR3 DNA sequence: TGTGCCATTGGGACAGGACTTAGCAATCAGCCCCAGCATTTT. This encodes CAIGTGLSNQPQHF.

This sequence joins TRBV15 and TRBJ2-7; unclear D gene. The CDR3 covers 12 residues. From germline, CDR1 is LNHNV and CDR2 YYDKDF (reference sequence). The V and J ends lost 0 bases and 7 bases respectively, with 7 bases between them. CDR3 amino acids: CATSRDRTEQYF. In DNA form, the CDR3 reads TGTGCCACCAGCAGAGATAGGACGGAGCAGTACTTC.

The chain joins TRBV29-1 to TRBJ2-5, with no clear D. Germline V gives CDR1 SQVTM, CDR2 ANQGSEA. This CDR3 region has 12 residues. With 7 bases removed from V and 0 bases from J, the gap between germline ends came to 9 bases. The CDR3 DNA follows: TGCAGCGGGTCAATGTACCAAGAGACCCAGTACTTC. Translated, it gives CSGSMYQETQYF.

The chain recombines TRBV6-5 with TRBJ2-7; 8 bases fit TRBD1. Per germline, CDR1 MNHEY and CDR2 SVGAGI. CDR3 size: 13 residues. V dropped 7 bases and J dropped 4; count of bases not matched to a gene: 6. The CDR3: CASTSDRGYEQYF. The CDR3 DNA follows: TGTGCCAGCACTTCTGACAGGGGTTACGAGCAGTACTTC.

The table lists this clone with a count of one. The sample has other DNA sequences that encode this CDR3 too. The chain employs TRBV5-1 and TRBJ2-5, with TRBD2 identical over 14 bases. The CDR3 has 16 amino acids. Trimming took 3 bases from V and 5 from J; bases not matched to a gene: 6. Germline CDR1 is SGHRS and CDR2 is YFSETQ. The DNA for the CDR3 is TGCGCCAGCAGCTCCGGACTAGCGGGAGGTGGGGAGACCCAGTACTTC. This codes for CASSSGLAGGGETQYF.

The genes are TRBV5-6 and TRBJ1-2; no firm D call. Per germline, CDR1 SGHDT and CDR2 YYEEEE. CDR3 length: 13 residues. V was cut by 0 bases and J by 6 bases, with 9 bases left in between. The CDR3 region has the DNA TGTGCCAGCAGCTTGGTAATAGGGCATGGCTACACCTTC. This sequence encodes CASSLVIGHGYTF.

The chain couples TRBV6-9 to TRBJ1-5; 9 bases fit TRBD1. Germline CDR1 and CDR2: MNHGY and SVAAGI. V trimming: 4 bases; J trimming: 10 bases; junction bases outside the gene matches: 11. This CDR3 spans 15 amino acids. The CDR3 sequence: CASSSPGTGICPQHF. As DNA, the CDR3 is TGTGCCAGCAGTTCCCCCGGGACAGGGATTTGCCCCCAGCATTTT.

The genes are TRBV19 and TRBJ2-3; a possible D gene is TRBD2 (6 bases). CDR3 length equals 16 residues. Trimming removed 7 bases at V and 6 bases at J, with 23 bases between. The germline CDR1 and CDR2 sequences are LNHDA and SQIVND (reference sequence). CDR3 in amino acids: CASTLPDGSKSDTQYF. The CDR3 coding sequence is TGTGCCAGTACCCTCCCGGACGGGAGTAAATCTGATACGCAGTATTTT.

V and J are TRBV5-1 and TRBJ2-2, with TRBD1 matching 8 bases. The CDR3 extends over 15 amino acids. V shed 4 bases, J shed 4 bases, and the junction held 6 bases outside the gene matches. Germline-derived CDR1 and CDR2 are SGHRS and YFSETQ. The CDR3 DNA reads TGCGCCAGCAGCCGACAGGGGTCGAGCACCGGGGAGCTGTTTTTT. Encoded protein: CASSRQGSSTGELFF.

The chain carries TRBV7-9 and TRBJ1-1; D possibly corresponds to TRBD1 (6 bases). Germline V CDR1 and CDR2: SEHNR, FQNEAQ (reference sequence). The germline V and J ends were trimmed by 4 bases and 10 bases, with 16 bases remaining between them. The CDR3 length is 13 residues. CDR3 residues: CASSSTGQGAAFF. DNA of the CDR3: TGTGCCAGCAGCTCCACGGGACAAGGAGCAGCTTTCTTT.

Notes on this clone: At one end the junction does not follow the germline gene, possibly because of a read error. The chain carries TRBV5-1 and TRBJ2-5; TRBD1 matches 8 bases. The CDR3 contains 17 residues. Germline CDR1 SGHRS, CDR2 YFSETQ. CDR3 nucleotides: TGCGCCAACAGCTCGGGAAATGGGTTGACAGGGGCTGTGACCCAGTACTTC. Translation gives CANSSGNGLTGAVTQYF.

CDR3 sequence reads: CASSLSGAVNTEAFF. The CDR3 DNA reads as TGTGCCAGCAGTTTATCAGGGGCCGTCAACACTGAAGCTTTCTTT. This sequence joins TRBV27 and TRBJ1-1, with D tentatively TRBD1 (5 bases). Germline loops: CDR1 MNHEY, CDR2 SMNVEV (reference sequence). The CDR3 runs to 15 residues. With 0 bases removed from V and 2 bases from J, the gap between germline ends came to 10 bases.

CDR3 in DNA: TGTGCCAGTAGTACAGGTGGAGGAGGCACTGAAGCTTTCTTT. It encodes CASSTGGGGTEAFF. The chain joins TRBV19 to TRBJ1-1; D is uncertain. Trimming stripped 4 bases from V and 4 bases from J, with 13 bases between. CDR1 is LNHDA and CDR2 is SQIVND in the germline V gene (reference sequence). The CDR3 covers 14 residues.

CDR3 sequence reads: CASSSIDRITDTQYF. CDR3 nucleotide sequence: TGTGCCAGCAGCTCAATTGACAGGATAACAGATACGCAGTATTTT. The chain carries TRBV5-8 and TRBJ2-3, with D tentatively TRBD1 (6 bases). Between the trimmed V and J ends, which lost 3 bases and 3 bases, there was a span of 14 bases. The CDR3 runs 15 residues. Germline CDR1 is SGHTS and CDR2 is YDEGEE.

The chain joins TRBV5-1 to TRBJ1-1; D not certain. V lost 0 bases to trimming and J lost 6 bases, with 9 bases between them. Germline CDR1 SGHRS, CDR2 YFSETQ. The CDR3 is 13 residues long. CDR3 region: CASSLEVGAEAFF. The CDR3, as DNA: TGCGCCAGCAGCTTGGAAGTCGGGGCTGAAGCTTTCTTT.

V usage is TRBV2 and J usage is TRBJ1-1; D unclear. CDR1 is SNHLY, CDR2 FYNNEI, per germline. Trimming removed 6 bases at V and 3 bases at J, with 8 bases between. The CDR3 contains 12 residues. The CDR3 region is CASRSTDTEAFF. The CDR3 DNA follows: TGTGCCAGCAGGTCTACAGACACTGAAGCTTTCTTT.

The chain joins TRBV29-1 to TRBJ2-3, with no clear D. This CDR3 spans 14 amino acids. Germline loops: CDR1 SQVTM, CDR2 ANQGSEA. Trimming shortened V by 4 bases and J by 0 bases, and 11 bases separated the two germline ends. The CDR3 DNA follows: TGCAGCGTTGTAAGCGTCAGGAGCACAGATACGCAGTATTTT. It is translated as CSVVSVRSTDTQYF.

The genes are TRBV6-5 and TRBJ1-1; 9 bases map to TRBD1. The length of the CDR3 is 15 residues. J lost 4 bases, V lost 6 bases, and 9 bases had no gene match. Germline-derived CDR1 and CDR2 are MNHEY and SVGAGI. The CDR3 DNA reads TGTGCCAGCAGAGGTAGCCGGGACAGGGCCACTGAAGCTTTCTTT. It specifies CASRGSRDRATEAFF.

J is TRBJ1-1 and V is TRBV19; a weak D match, TRBD1 (6 bases). The germline CDR1 and CDR2 sequences are LNHDA and SQIVND (reference sequence). The CDR3 is 15 amino acids. V lost 3 bases, J lost 5 bases, and 16 bases lay in between. The CDR3 DNA sequence: TGTGCCAGTAGTATCCGGACAGTTCCCAGGACTGAAGCTTTCTTT. This gives the protein CASSIRTVPRTEAFF.

The J gene is TRBJ1-4, the V gene TRBV11-2, with 10 bases matching TRBD1. Trimming took 5 bases from V and 6 from J; bases not matched to a gene: 9. CDR1 is SGHAT and CDR2 is FQNNGV in the germline V gene. This CDR3 region has 16 residues. CDR3 residues: CASSRAGTGEYEKLFF. The CDR3 DNA follows: TGTGCCAGCAGCAGGGCCGGGACAGGGGAGTATGAAAAACTGTTTTTT.

V usage is TRBV30 and J usage is TRBJ1-1; D is ambiguous. The V gene's germline CDR1 is GTSNPN and CDR2 SVGIG (reference sequence). This CDR3 has 10 amino acids. The V end lost 7 bases, the J end lost 11 bases, and 14 bases lay between the germline ends. The CDR3: CASILRYAFF. CDR3 bases: TGTGCCTCAATCCTCAGGTACGCTTTCTTT.

The V gene is TRBV18, the J gene TRBJ1-2; D unclear. Germline V gives CDR1 KGHSH, CDR2 LQKENI. CDR3 length equals 15 residues. V was trimmed by 1 base and J by 3 bases, leaving 12 bases between them. The CDR3: CASSPLRDDDYGYTF. The CDR3 coding sequence is TGTGCCAGCTCACCACTGCGCGATGACGACTATGGCTACACCTTC.

This chain joins TRBV19 and TRBJ2-1; 8 bases fit TRBD2. This CDR3 spans 16 amino acids. The J segment lost 2 bases and the V segment lost 0 bases, leaving 3 bases of the junction unmatched. CDR1 and CDR2 from the germline V gene are LNHDA and SQIVND (reference sequence). CDR3 sequence reads: CASSIDKRGTYNEQFF. For the CDR3, the DNA is TGTGCCAGTAGTATAGACAAGCGGGGGACCTACAATGAGCAGTTCTTC. The whole variable domain, filled in from reference TRBV19 and TRBJ2-1, reads DGGITQSPKYLFRKEGQNVTLSCEQNLNHDAMYWYRQDPGQGLRLIYYSQIVNDFQKGDIAEGYSVSREKKESFPLTVTSAQKNPTAFYLCASSIDKRGTYNEQFFGPGTRLTVL.

V and J are TRBV6-6 and TRBJ1-1; TRBD1 matches 7 bases. The CDR3 is 16 residues long. Germline V gene data show CDR1 as MNHNY and CDR2 as SVGAGI (reference sequence). V lost 5 bases to trimming and J lost 1 base; unmatched junction nucleotides: 10. The CDR3 loop reads CASSTGRQGKNTEAFF. The CDR3 region has the DNA TGTGCCAGCAGTACCGGTCGACAGGGTAAGAACACTGAAGCTTTCTTT.

The genes are TRBV4-2 and TRBJ2-6; D unclear. V was shortened by 3 bases and J by 0 bases, with 6 bases between the two germline ends. CDR3 length: 15 amino acids. Germline CDR1 is LGHNA and CDR2 is YNFKEQ. CDR3 in amino acids: CASSHGDSGANVLTF. The CDR3 region has the DNA TGTGCCAGCAGCCATGGGGACTCTGGGGCCAACGTCCTGACTTTC.

This clone was found once. The chain has TRBV5-4 and TRBJ2-5, with unresolved D. V lost 1 base and J 2 bases, leaving 12 bases between the germline ends. Germline CDR1 and CDR2: SGHNT and YYREEE (reference sequence). The CDR3 extends over 15 amino acids. This CDR3 is CASSLYFDGQETQYF. CDR3 in DNA: TGTGCCAGCAGCTTGTACTTCGACGGTCAAGAGACCCAGTACTTC.

The V gene is TRBV6-5, the J gene TRBJ2-7; 7 bases map to TRBD2. The germline V gene has CDR1 MNHEY and CDR2 SVGAGI. The ends lost 6 bases at V and 3 bases at J; junction bases unmatched: 5. This CDR3 comprises 13 residues. Here the CDR3 DNA reads TGTGCCAGCAGATTCGGGACTAACTACGAGCAGTACTTC. Translating gives CASRFGTNYEQYF.

This chain uses TRBV5-1 with TRBJ2-3; 7 bases agree with TRBD2. Per the germline V gene, CDR1 is SGHRS and CDR2 is YFSETQ. This CDR3 has 15 residues. J was trimmed by 3 bases and V by 0 bases; bases with no gene match: 4. Here the CDR3 DNA reads TGCGCCAGCAGCTTGGTACTAGCGTATACAGATACGCAGTATTTT. It yields the protein CASSLVLAYTDTQYF.

The V call is TRBV18, the J call TRBJ1-3; D call uncertain. Germline V lookup: CDR1 KGHSH, CDR2 LQKENI. V was trimmed by 2 bases and J by 4 bases, leaving 15 bases between them. This CDR3 spans 16 amino acids. CDR3 in amino acids: CASSPTVESRGNTIYF. CDR3 coding DNA: TGTGCCAGCTCACCAACTGTGGAGAGCCGGGGAAACACCATATATTTT. The whole variable domain, remainder taken from reference TRBV18 and TRBJ1-3, is NAGVMQNPRHLVRRRGQEARLRCSPMKGHSHVYWYRQLPEEGLKFMVYLQKENIIDESGMPKERFSAEFPKEGPSILRIQQVVRGDSAAYFCASSPTVESRGNTIYFGEGSWLTVV.

V gene TRBV18 combines with J gene TRBJ1-5; no reliable D call. Per the germline V gene, CDR1 is KGHSH and CDR2 is LQKENI. V lost 2 bases and J lost 0, with 5 bases in between. This CDR3 has 14 residues. This CDR3 reads CASSPTYSNQPQHF. CDR3 DNA: TGTGCCAGCTCACCAACATATAGCAATCAGCCCCAGCATTTT.